Following are 15 T cell receptor beta chains from one sample sequenced in a study of breast tumors, draining lymph nodes, adjacent tissues (TCRdb year 2016). The library came from multiplex PCR. TCRdb shows the sequencer as Illumina HiSeq 2000. TCRdb itself trimmed the public reads at Q25 with fastp, ran MiXCR and retained productive beta chains. Rows are combined by CDR3 protein, so each entry shows the most common genes and DNA. The sample profile shows 290,000 or so distinct CDR3 sequences; under 35% of them were found once. Under 1.2% of the sample goes to the ten largest clones. The lymph node samples were taken from the axillary draining lymph nodes of breast cancer patients. Sequencing was carried out using axillary lymph node tissue. These receptors all stem from a female donor with breast cancer. Some clones in this sample may be carry-over from other donors' samples.

This clonotype was detected only a few times. V gene TRBV6-5 combines with J gene TRBJ2-3, with unresolved D. CDR1 is MNHEY and CDR2 is SVGAGI in the germline V gene. The length of the CDR3 is 14 residues. Trimming left V 0 bases short and J 0 bases short, with 4 bases between. CDR3 protein: CASSYSASTDTQYF. The CDR3 nucleotides are TGTGCCAGCAGTTACTCGGCCAGCACAGATACGCAGTATTTT.

This clonotype turned up a few times. The chain links TRBV5-5 to TRBJ1-2; the D is unclear. Germline V gives CDR1 SGHKS, CDR2 YYEKEE (reference sequence). The CDR3 has 14 residues. The V end was cut by 4 bases, the J end by 5 bases, with 15 bases between. The CDR3 DNA sequence: TGTGCCAGCAGCCCGACCCTCTTTGAGTATGGCTACACCTTC. The encoded protein is CASSPTLFEYGYTF.

This clonotype has a single count. This chain links TRBV6-6 with TRBJ2-6, with 7 bases lining up with TRBD1. The CDR3 length is 17 residues. Losses at the gene ends were 6 bases for V and 0 bases for J; bases not matched to a gene: 8. Germline V gene sequence: CDR1 MNHNY, CDR2 SVGAGI (reference sequence). The CDR3 nucleotides are TGTGCCAGCAGATCACAGGGGCTGTACTCTGGGGCCAACGTCCTGACTTTC. It translates to CASRSQGLYSGANVLTF.

The chain couples TRBV5-1 to TRBJ1-5; TRBD1 agrees at 7 bases. The J segment lost 0 bases and the V segment lost 8 bases, leaving 11 bases of the junction unmatched. CDR1 is SGHRS and CDR2 is YFSETQ in the germline V gene. This CDR3 contains 16 residues. The CDR3 here is CARRITGENSNQPQHF. Written as DNA, the CDR3 is TGCGCCAGGAGAATAACAGGGGAAAATAGCAATCAGCCCCAGCATTTT.

This clonotype was seen repeatedly, ten times or more. V usage is TRBV7-9 and J usage is TRBJ1-2, with 9 bases identical to TRBD1. The CDR3 spans 15 residues. Per the germline V gene, CDR1 is SEHNR and CDR2 is FQNEAQ (reference sequence). Unmatched junction bases numbered 10, after V lost 7 bases and J lost 4 bases. CDR3 coding DNA: TGTGCCAGCACTCCGTGGGGACAGGGCGGCTATGGCTACACCTTC. Translating it yields CASTPWGQGGYGYTF.

The chain joins TRBV15 to TRBJ2-7, with 11 bases identical to TRBD2. CDR1 is LNHNV and CDR2 is YYDKDF in the germline V gene (reference sequence). The J segment lost 0 bases and the V segment lost 1 base, leaving 5 bases of the junction unmatched. The CDR3 runs 17 residues. The chain's CDR3 is CATSRGLAGLSSYEQYF. Written as DNA, the CDR3 is TGTGCCACCAGCAGAGGACTAGCGGGACTGAGCTCCTACGAGCAGTACTTC. The full variable domain, its missing parts supplied by reference TRBV15 and TRBJ2-7, is DAMVIQNPRYQVTQFGKPVTLSCSQTLNHNVMYWYQQKSSQAPKLLFHYYDKDFNNEADTPDNFQSRRPNTSFCFLDIRSPGLGDTAMYLCATSRGLAGLSSYEQYFGPGTRLTVT.

This clonotype was picked up many times. The gene calls are TRBV6-2 or TRBV6-3 and TRBJ2-7; 10 nucleotides agree with TRBD2. Germline assignment: CDR1 MNHEY and CDR2 SVGEGT. Trimming at V came to 0 bases and at J to 5 bases, leaving 13 bases not matched to a gene. This CDR3 region has 18 residues. CDR3 sequence (DNA): TGTGCCAGCAGTTACTCAATCCGTCCAGCGGGAGGGTTCCACGAGCAGTACTTC. Residues: CASSYSIRPAGGFHEQYF.

The J gene is TRBJ2-1, the V gene TRBV6-6; 7 bases align to TRBD2. The CDR3 is 15 amino acids. Unmatched junction bases numbered 11, after V lost 5 bases and J lost 7 bases. The germline gives CDR1 MNHNY, CDR2 SVGAGI (reference sequence). The CDR3 DNA reads as TGTGCCAGCAGTCAATTGGCGGGGGTTGGGAATGAGCAGTTCTTC. Its protein product is CASSQLAGVGNEQFF.

This clonotype came up many times. The chain couples TRBV29-1 to TRBJ2-1; TRBD2 matches 7 bases. The V gene's germline CDR1 is SQVTM and CDR2 ANQGSEA. With V trimmed by 4 bases and J by 9 bases, 12 bases remained unmatched. The CDR3 sequence is 14 residues long. The chain's CDR3 is CSVGLGAGTTEQFF. CDR3 bases: TGCAGCGTTGGATTAGGAGCGGGAACGACTGAGCAGTTCTTC.

This clonotype has at least ten counts. The chain combines TRBV29-1 with TRBJ1-4; unclear D gene. V shed 4 bases and J shed 3 bases, with 6 bases lying between them. The CDR3 has 12 residues. Germline CDR1 reads SQVTM; CDR2 reads ANQGSEA. CDR3 protein: CSVVYSNEKLFF. CDR3 DNA sequence: TGCAGCGTTGTGTACTCTAATGAAAAACTGTTTTTT.

In its sample, this clonotype was seen many times. V gene TRBV7-3 combines with J gene TRBJ2-7; TRBD2 aligns across 9 bases. The CDR3 consists of 12 residues. Trimming cost V 2 bases and J 9 bases; bases outside gene matches: 2. The V gene's germline CDR1 is SGHTA and CDR2 FQGTGA. In nucleotides, the CDR3 is TGTGCCAGCAGCTTAGCGGGAGGGCCGCAGTACTTC. Translating it yields CASSLAGGPQYF.

This clonotype was seen many times. The chain carries TRBV2 and TRBJ2-7, with a tentative D call TRBD1 (6 bases). V lost 7 bases and J lost 7, with 23 bases in between. The CDR3 is made up of 15 amino acids. Germline assignment: CDR1 SNHLY and CDR2 FYNNEI. CDR3 sequence: CASIGGRGSSLEQYF. CDR3 in DNA: TGTGCCAGCATAGGGGGAAGGGGGTCCTCGTTGGAGCAGTACTTC.

As to this clonotype: This sequence may be a read error, since a much larger clone differs from it by one base. The V and J genes are TRBV4-3 and TRBJ2-6, with a possible D match to TRBD2 (6 bases). This CDR3 comprises 16 residues. The germline CDR1 and CDR2 sequences are LGHNA and YSLEER. The CDR3 sequence: CASSQDWGVGVNVLTF. In DNA, the CDR3 is TGCGCCAGCAGCCAAGATTGGGGGGTGGGGGTCAACGTCCTGACTTTC.

This clonotype was seen a single time. Being one base from a much bigger clone, this may be a read error. This sequence joins TRBV5-1 and TRBJ2-5, with TRBD1 as a possible D gene (5 bases). The V gene's germline CDR1 is SGHRS and CDR2 YFSETQ. The ends were cut back, 0 bases at V and 9 bases at J, with 15 bases in the middle. The CDR3 is 14 residues long. The CDR3 DNA sequence: TGCGCCAGCAGCTTGGGGGTAGGGGTCGAGCCCCAGTACTTC. Residues: CASSLGVGVEPQYF.

As regards this clonotype: A much larger clone lies one base from this, so it may be a read error. The chain is built from TRBV12-3 or TRBV12-4 and TRBJ2-3, with D unresolved. The J call could be wrong; TRBJ1-5 is a better fit for the DNA end. CDR3 length: 13 amino acids. The CDR3 DNA follows: TGTGCCAGCCAGCGTGGGAGAACAGATACGCAGCATTTT. Protein product: CASQRGRTDTQHF.